Below, 30 T cell receptor beta chains from the same sample are listed, as sequenced in a study of beta chain features in type 1 diabetes. Reverse transcription of all isolated RNA meant that expressed TCRB transcripts were sequenced. Only in-frame clones appear in the TCRdb table, and some are missing; sequencing was by immunoSEQ multiplex PCR. The sample lists 430,000 or so clones, roughly 11% seen once, with 0.04% to 0.05% in the top ten. Sequences were obtained from naive CD4+ T cells from blood. All receptors derive from a woman aged 18 to 35 in good health.

The chain uses TRBV7-2 and TRBJ2-3; the D gene is possibly TRBD2 (6 bases). This CDR3 region has 14 residues. Germline V gives CDR1 SGHTA, CDR2 FQGNSA. The V gene lost 5 bases and the J gene lost 3 bases, with 12 bases spanning the gap. CDR3 in DNA: TGTGCCAGCAGCCGAGCGGCGGGGACAGATACGCAGTATTTT. Translation: CASSRAAGTDTQYF.

The chain employs TRBV6-1 and TRBJ1-4; 8 bases align to TRBD1. The CDR3 contains 14 residues. J gave up 6 bases and V 6 bases, and 6 bases lay outside the gene matches. The germline V gene has CDR1 MNHNS and CDR2 SASEGT. DNA of the CDR3: TGTGCCAGCAGATTGACAGGGGCTGATGAAAAACTGTTTTTT. Protein product: CASRLTGADEKLFF.

The chain uses TRBV7-6 and TRBJ1-2; no reliable D call. Germline V CDR1 and CDR2: SGHVS, FNYEAQ. V was clipped by 5 bases and J by 3 bases, with 16 bases between them. The CDR3 length is 15 residues. CDR3 region: CASSLTTGLDYGYTF. In DNA form, the CDR3 reads TGTGCCAGCAGCCTCACCACGGGGTTGGACTATGGCTACACCTTC.

This clone has a handful of counts. This chain uses TRBV4-1 with TRBJ1-1; tentative D call: TRBD1 (6 bases). Germline CDR1 reads MGHRA; CDR2 reads YSYEKL. V lost 3 bases and J 5 bases, leaving 13 bases between the germline ends. This CDR3 is built from 14 residues. CDR3 residues: CASSQPTGATEAFF. For the CDR3, the DNA is TGCGCCAGCAGCCAGCCCACGGGGGCAACTGAAGCTTTCTTT.

This clone turned up a few times. The V gene is TRBV6-1, the J gene TRBJ2-7, with TRBD1 identical over 11 bases. Germline values: CDR1 MNHNS, CDR2 SASEGT. After removal of 6 bases from V and 0 bases from J, the junction contained 1 base not matched to a gene. The CDR3 totals 14 residues. CDR3: CASRGTGGSYEQYV. The CDR3 bases are TGTGCCAGCAGGGGGACAGGGGGCTCCTACGAGCAGTACGTC.

A word on this clone: At one end, the junction sequence differs from germline, possibly due to a read error. The chain recombines TRBV11-3 with TRBJ2-7; D perhaps matches TRBD2 (6 bases). Germline-derived CDR1 and CDR2 are SGHNT and YENEEA. This CDR3 is 15 amino acids long. As DNA, the CDR3 is TGTGCCAGCACGGGCGCGGGGCGACGGTCCTCCGAGCAGTACTTC. Residues: CASTGAGRRSSEQYF.

This clone was found a few times. This chain joins TRBV2 and TRBJ2-5; the match to TRBD1 covers 7 bases. J gave up 2 bases and V 4 bases, and 1 base lay outside the gene matches. Germline V gene data show CDR1 as SNHLY and CDR2 as FYNNEI. CDR3 size: 13 residues. This chain's CDR3 is CASSGGQQETQYF. The CDR3 DNA sequence: TGTGCCAGCAGTGGGGGACAGCAAGAGACCCAGTACTTC.

This clone was picked up a small number of times. V gene TRBV7-9 combines with J gene TRBJ2-5, with D possibly TRBD1 on 6 matching bases. Germline V gene data show CDR1 as SEHNR and CDR2 as FQNEAQ (reference sequence). The CDR3 is made up of 14 amino acids. V was clipped by 4 bases and J by 5 bases, with 14 bases between them. The CDR3 reads CASSSHQGSETQYF. The CDR3 DNA reads TGTGCCAGCAGCTCCCACCAGGGGAGCGAGACCCAGTACTTC. Full variable domain (outside the CDR3, taken from reference TRBV7-9 and TRBJ2-5): DTGVSQNPRHKITKRGQNVTFRCDPISEHNRLYWYRQTLGQGPEFLTYFQNEAQLEKSRLLSDRFSAERPKGSFSTLEIQRTEQGDSAMYLCASSSHQGSETQYFGPGTRLLVL.

The V call is TRBV27, the J call TRBJ2-3, with 8 bases lining up with TRBD2. CDR1 is MNHEY and CDR2 is SMNVEV in the germline V gene (reference sequence). The junction had 13 bases not matched to a gene; V was cut back by 8 bases and J by 0 bases. The CDR3 extends over 17 amino acids. The chain's CDR3 is CASVGLAGGSSTDTQYF. The DNA for the CDR3 is TGTGCCAGCGTGGGACTGGCGGGGGGCTCTAGCACAGATACGCAGTATTTT.

V is TRBV29-1 and J is TRBJ2-3; no clear D. This CDR3 is built from 12 residues. The V end lost 6 bases, the J end lost 3 bases, and 10 bases lay between the germline ends. Per the germline V gene, CDR1 is SQVTM and CDR2 is ANQGSEA. The CDR3 nucleotides are TGCAGCGTCCTGGACGGGACAGATACGCAGTATTTT. Translating gives CSVLDGTDTQYF.

This clone was seen a few times. This chain connects TRBV9 to TRBJ2-3; D gene ambiguous. The V and J ends lost 1 base and 2 bases respectively, with 11 bases between them. The CDR3 runs 15 residues. Germline CDR1 is SGDLS and CDR2 is YYNGEE. The CDR3 is CASSVQASVTDTQYF. DNA of the CDR3: TGTGCCAGCAGCGTACAGGCATCTGTCACAGATACGCAGTATTTT. The entire variable domain, with the rest obtained from reference TRBV9 and TRBJ2-3, is as follows: DSGVTQTPKHLITATGQRVTLRCSPRSGDLSVYWYQQSLDQGLQFLIQYYNGEERAKGNILERFSAQQFPDLHSELNLSSLELGDSALYFCASSVQASVTDTQYFGPGTRLTVL.

This clone was detected many times. The rearrangement links TRBV29-1 to TRBJ2-1, with D perhaps being TRBD1 or TRBD2 (5 bases each). CDR1 is SQVTM, CDR2 ANQGSEA, per germline. This CDR3 has 12 amino acids. Trimming cost V 5 bases and J 5 bases, with 10 bases left between them. CDR3 in amino acids: CSVRDRDNEQFF. In DNA form, the CDR3 reads TGCAGCGTTCGGGACCGCGACAATGAGCAGTTCTTC.

The chain combines TRBV29-1 with TRBJ2-7, with 9 bases identical to TRBD1. V was pared by 6 bases and J by 3 bases, with 9 bases of the junction left unmatched. CDR1 is SQVTM, CDR2 ANQGSEA, per germline. The CDR3 spans 14 residues. CDR3 coding DNA: TGCAGCGTAAAAATACAGGGGGCGGGCTACGAGCAGTACTTC. Amino acid sequence: CSVKIQGAGYEQYF.

The CDR3 DNA reads as TGTGCCAGCACCCTCATCGCTGAGGGCGAAGCTTTCTTT. It translates to CASTLIAEGEAFF. The chain joins TRBV7-2 to TRBJ1-1; D remains ambiguous. Germline CDR1 SGHTA, CDR2 FQGNSA. V dropped 7 bases and J dropped 8 bases, with 17 bases sitting between them. The CDR3 has 13 residues.

The chain carries TRBV9 and TRBJ1-4, with D maybe TRBD1 (5 bases). V was trimmed by 3 bases and J by 7 bases, leaving 13 bases between them. Looked up from germline, CDR1 is SGDLS and CDR2 is YYNGEE. The CDR3 length is 14 residues. In DNA form, the CDR3 reads TGTGCCAGCAGCGCGGGACCGTATACTGAAAAACTGTTTTTT. Amino acids: CASSAGPYTEKLFF.

V and J are TRBV7-2 and TRBJ2-7; 8 bases agree with TRBD1. Germline CDR1 reads SGHTA; CDR2 reads FQGNSA. The V and J ends lost 5 bases and 3 bases, in that order; junction bases with no gene match: 6. The CDR3 extends over 14 amino acids. The CDR3 protein is CASSNRDRYYEQYF. In DNA, the CDR3 is TGTGCCAGCAGCAACCGGGACAGGTACTACGAGCAGTACTTC. Using reference TRBV7-2 and TRBJ2-7 for the parts outside the CDR3, the full variable domain is GAGVSQSPSNKVTEKGKDVELRCDPISGHTALYWYRQSLGQGLEFLIYFQGNSAPDKSGLPSDRFSAERTGGSVSTLTIQRTQQEDSAVYLCASSNRDRYYEQYFGPGTRLTVT.

The chain uses TRBV6-5 and TRBJ1-6, with D possibly TRBD1 on 6 matching bases. Between the trimmed V and J ends, which lost 4 bases and 14 bases, there was a span of 24 bases. The germline V gene encodes CDR1 MNHEY and CDR2 SVGAGI. This CDR3 contains 16 residues. CDR3 in amino acids: CASSSKNRDVLSSLHF. The CDR3 bases are TGTGCCAGCAGTTCCAAGAACAGGGACGTCCTCAGTTCCCTCCACTTT.

The gene calls are TRBV9 and TRBJ2-1; D is perhaps TRBD1 or TRBD2 (5 bases each). CDR3 size: 13 residues. Germline V gene sequence: CDR1 SGDLS, CDR2 YYNGEE. V was trimmed by 0 bases and J by 12 bases, leaving 13 bases between them. CDR3 coding DNA: TGTGCCAGCAGCGTAGGGGCTGGGGGTTCGCAGTTCTTC. Amino acids: CASSVGAGGSQFF. Filled out from reference TRBV9 and TRBJ2-1, the complete variable domain reads DSGVTQTPKHLITATGQRVTLRCSPRSGDLSVYWYQQSLDQGLQFLIQYYNGEERAKGNILERFSAQQFPDLHSELNLSSLELGDSALYFCASSVGAGGSQFFGPGTRLTVL.

V and J are TRBV25-1 and TRBJ2-5; D is possibly TRBD1 or TRBD2 (5 bases each). CDR3 length equals 14 residues. The ends were cut back, 8 bases at V and 4 bases at J, with 17 bases in the middle. Germline V gene data show CDR1 as MGHDK and CDR2 as SYGVNS. This CDR3 reads CASCEEGRSETQYF. The CDR3 DNA is TGTGCCAGCTGCGAAGAGGGACGGTCAGAGACCCAGTACTTC.

There are a few counts of this clone. The chain links TRBV21-1 to TRBJ2-7; the table calls TRBD2, which could not be checked here. TRBV21-1 is classified as a pseudogene. There are 15 residues in the CDR3. The CDR3 DNA reads TGTGCCAGCAGTTGGCTAGCGGGGGGCCGCTACGAGCAGTACGTC. Protein: CASSWLAGGRYEQYV.

This chain links TRBV2 with TRBJ2-7, with TRBD2 as a possible D gene (6 bases). The V gene lost 6 bases and the J gene lost 1 base, with 10 bases spanning the gap. This CDR3 region has 13 residues. The germline gives CDR1 SNHLY, CDR2 FYNNEI. CDR3 sequence reads: CASRGTGSYEQYF. CDR3 DNA: TGTGCCAGCAGGGGGACTGGTTCCTACGAGCAGTACTTC.

The CDR3 nucleotides read TGTGCCTGGAGTGTACGTGACAGATACGAGCAGTACTTC. Amino acid sequence: CAWSVRDRYEQYF. The chain links TRBV30 to TRBJ2-7, with D perhaps TRBD1 (5 bases). The V and J ends lost 0 bases and 4 bases respectively, with 10 bases between them. This CDR3 contains 13 residues. Germline V lookup: CDR1 GTSNPN, CDR2 SVGIG (reference sequence).

The rearrangement links TRBV5-1 to TRBJ2-6; 9 positions match TRBD1. This CDR3 contains 16 residues. Per the germline V gene, CDR1 is SGHRS and CDR2 is YFSETQ. The J segment lost 0 bases and the V segment lost 9 bases, leaving 7 bases of the junction unmatched. The CDR3 reads CATQTGGSSGANVLTF. CDR3 sequence (DNA): TGCGCCACTCAAACAGGGGGCAGCTCTGGGGCCAACGTCCTGACTTTC.

This clone was observed many times. The V and J genes are TRBV2 and TRBJ2-4; D is ambiguous. Trimming left V 3 bases short and J 6 bases short, with 6 bases between. This CDR3 contains 12 residues. Germline CDR1 reads SNHLY; CDR2 reads FYNNEI. The CDR3 loop is CASSESGNIQYF. The CDR3 DNA reads TGTGCCAGCAGTGAGAGTGGAAACATTCAGTACTTC.

This chain links TRBV15 with TRBJ2-5; D remains unclear. V was shortened by 1 base and J by 5 bases, with 5 bases between the two germline ends. Germline V gene sequence: CDR1 LNHNV, CDR2 YYDKDF (reference sequence). CDR3 size: 12 residues. In DNA form, the CDR3 reads TGTGCCACCAGCAGAGGAGTGGAGACCCAGTACTTC. It translates to CATSRGVETQYF.

This chain uses TRBV11-3 with TRBJ2-5; D is unclear. From germline, CDR1 is SGHNT and CDR2 YENEEA. The CDR3 has 14 residues. Trimming cost V 5 bases and J 5 bases, with 15 bases left between them. DNA for the CDR3: TGTGCCAGCAGCCTCCCTAGGAATGGCGAGACCCAGTACTTC. Translating gives CASSLPRNGETQYF.

CDR3 DNA sequence: TGCAGTGCGCAGGGATTTGACGAGCAGTACTTC. Protein product: CSAQGFDEQYF. V usage is TRBV20-1 and J usage is TRBJ2-7, with TRBD1 as a possible D gene (5 bases). Per germline, CDR1 DFQATT and CDR2 SNEGSKA (reference sequence). CDR3 length: 11 amino acids. V was trimmed by 6 bases and J by 5 bases, leaving 11 bases between them.

The table lists this clone with a few counts. Here the CDR3 reads CASSIVRFSGANVLTF. The CDR3 DNA follows: TGTGCCAGTAGTATTGTGAGGTTCTCTGGGGCCAACGTCCTGACTTTC. V gene TRBV19 combines with J gene TRBJ2-6, with D unclear. CDR1 and CDR2 (germline): LNHDA, SQIVND (reference sequence). The CDR3 length is 16 residues. Trimming removed 3 bases at V and 0 bases at J, with 9 bases between.

The chain has TRBV5-1 and TRBJ2-3, with D possibly TRBD2 on 5 matching bases. The CDR3 contains 12 residues. Trimming pared 0 bases from V and 11 bases from J, leaving 10 bases between. Germline V gene data show CDR1 as SGHRS and CDR2 as YFSETQ. In DNA form, the CDR3 reads TGCGCCAGCAGCTTGGAGGGAGTAAGGCAGTATTTT. This gives the protein CASSLEGVRQYF.

The chain carries TRBV29-1 and TRBJ1-5, with 8 bases matching TRBD1. This CDR3 comprises 13 residues. The germline gives CDR1 SQVTM, CDR2 ANQGSEA. Trimming removed 5 bases from V and 5 bases from J; junction bases left unmatched: 5. CDR3 sequence (DNA): TGCAGCGTTCGGACAGGGTGGGATCAGCCCCAGCATTTT. Protein: CSVRTGWDQPQHF.